These 5 T cell receptor beta chains were sequenced from one sample in a study of OX40 agonist ivuxolimab in advanced cancers. Profiled with immunoSEQ multiplex PCR; TCRdb holds only in-frame clones, not every one. Of around 74,000 clones in the sample, roughly 92% were seen once. Material: CD4+ or CD8+ T cells sorted from blood, obtained in a trial of the OX40 agonist ivuxolimab. The receptor source for this set is an adult with an advanced solid tumor such as melanoma, head and neck, liver or kidney cancer.

The CDR3 bases are TGTGCCAGCAGCTCCCCGGGGAATGGTAATGAAAAACTGTTTTTT. It translates to CASSSPGNGNEKLFF. The chain employs TRBV9 and TRBJ1-4; D call uncertain. Germline-derived CDR1 and CDR2 are SGDLS and YYNGEE. V lost 4 bases to trimming and J lost 4 bases, with 14 bases between them. This CDR3 has 15 residues.

The chain has TRBV4-3 and TRBJ1-2, with 7 nucleotides matching TRBD1. J lost 2 bases, V lost 4 bases, and 4 bases had no gene match. The CDR3 extends over 14 amino acids. Germline CDR1 LGHNA, CDR2 YSLEER. The CDR3 protein is CASSRDRLNYGYTF. The CDR3 bases are TGCGCCAGCAGCCGGGACAGACTAAACTATGGCTACACCTTC.

Details on this clone: This same CDR3 is encoded by further DNA sequences in the sample. The CDR3 coding sequence is TGTGCCAGCAGCTTCGGGACACCTAATCAGCCCCAGCATTTT. Encoded protein: CASSFGTPNQPQHF. This chain connects TRBV11-2 to TRBJ1-5, with D perhaps matching TRBD1 (6 bases). Looked up from germline, CDR1 is SGHAT and CDR2 is FQNNGV. CDR3 length: 14 residues. V lost 3 bases, J lost 4 bases, and 10 bases lay in between.

This clone occurred many times. V is TRBV2 and J is TRBJ1-2, with D possibly being TRBD1 (5 bases). The ends were cut back, 2 bases at V and 3 bases at J, with 7 bases in the middle. The CDR3 has 13 residues. Per the germline V gene, CDR1 is SNHLY and CDR2 is FYNNEI. CDR3 DNA sequence: TGTGCCAGCAGTGAACCGGGGCACTATGGCTACACCTTC. Its protein is CASSEPGHYGYTF.

The rearrangement links TRBV15 to TRBJ1-5, with a tentative D call TRBD1 (5 bases). In germline, CDR1 is LNHNV, CDR2 YYDKDF (reference sequence). Trimming shortened V by 4 bases and J by 8 bases, and 18 bases separated the two germline ends. The CDR3 runs to 15 residues. The CDR3 DNA reads as TGTGCCACCAGCATCCAAGATCAGGGTAGAAAGCCCCAGCATTTT. Amino acid sequence: CATSIQDQGRKPQHF.